This passage covers 29 T cell receptor beta chains from one sample sequenced in a study of CD8 T cells in Susac syndrome. cDNA came from about 0.46 to 1 ug RNA primed by random hexamers. In TCRdb, the immunoSEQ multiplex PCR reads were re-called with MiXCR into one record per CDR3 protein. Counted here are 170,000 or so distinct CDR3 sequences, about 94% occurring once; the ten biggest clones make up 0.085% to 0.1%. The sequenced sample consisted of CD4+ T cells from PBMCs. The receptors come from a human donor with Susac syndrome.

The J gene is TRBJ2-7, the V gene TRBV27, with D unresolved. CDR1 and CDR2 (germline): MNHEY, SMNVEV (reference sequence). The CDR3 consists of 14 residues. The V end lost 1 base, the J end lost 5 bases, and 12 bases lay between the germline ends. The CDR3 region has the DNA TGTGCCAGCAGTTTATGGGTCCTCCCTCACGAGCAGTACTTC. This gives the protein CASSLWVLPHEQYF.

The chain links TRBV3-1 to TRBJ2-6; D possibly matches TRBD1 or TRBD2 (5 bases each). Germline V gene lookup returns CDR1 LGHDT and CDR2 YNNKEL (reference sequence). The CDR3 spans 15 residues. V lost 6 bases to trimming and J lost 1 base, with 10 bases between them. CDR3 nucleotides: TGTGCCAGCAGGGGGGTCTGGTCTGGGGCCAACGTCCTGACTTTC. It specifies CASRGVWSGANVLTF.

The gene calls are TRBV12-3 or TRBV12-4 and TRBJ1-1; D unclear. V dropped 3 bases and J dropped 2 bases, with 10 bases sitting between them. The CDR3 covers 14 residues. The CDR3 spells CASSFYPGNTEAFF. For the CDR3, the DNA is TGTGCCAGCAGTTTTTATCCGGGAAACACTGAAGCTTTCTTT.

The chain combines TRBV15 with TRBJ1-5; 9 bases align to TRBD1. V lost 3 bases and J lost 5; bases outside the gene matches: 2. The CDR3 consists of 14 residues. CDR1 and CDR2 from the germline V gene are LNHNV and YYDKDF (reference sequence). DNA for the CDR3: TGTGCCACCAGCAGGGACAGGGGCGATCAGCCCCAGCATTTT. This gives the protein CATSRDRGDQPQHF.

This sequence joins TRBV7-8 and TRBJ1-1, with 8 bases fitting TRBD1. The V gene end was trimmed by 2 bases and the J gene end by 4 bases; junction bases not matched to a gene: 3. In germline, CDR1 is SGHVS, CDR2 FQNEAQ. The CDR3 extends over 14 amino acids. The CDR3: CASSLQGATTEAFF. In nucleotides, the CDR3 is TGTGCCAGCAGCTTACAGGGGGCGACCACTGAAGCTTTCTTT.

The CDR3 region has the DNA TGCAGCGCACTCGGGACAGCGCAAGAGACCCAGTACTTC. Amino acids: CSALGTAQETQYF. The V gene is TRBV29-1, the J gene TRBJ2-5, with 7 positions matching TRBD1. From germline, CDR1 is SQVTM and CDR2 ANQGSEA. The CDR3 totals 13 residues. With V trimmed by 7 bases and J by 2 bases, 7 bases remained unmatched. The full variable domain, rest sourced from reference TRBV29-1 and TRBJ2-5, is SAVISQKPSRDICQRGTSLTIQCQVDSQVTMMFWYRQQPGQSLTLIATANQGSEATYESGFVIDKFPISRPNLTFSTLTVSNMSPEDSSIYLCSALGTAQETQYFGPGTRLLVL.

The chain recombines TRBV4-1 with TRBJ2-5; D gene ambiguous. Germline values: CDR1 MGHRA, CDR2 YSYEKL. This CDR3 is 13 amino acids long. Deletions cut 1 base from V and 4 bases from J, with 7 bases between. CDR3 coding DNA: TGCGCCAGCAGCCAAGGACCTTTAGAGACCCAGTACTTC. Translating it yields CASSQGPLETQYF.

This rearrangement joins TRBV9 to TRBJ2-3; TRBD2 matches 11 bases. The CDR3 spans 18 residues. Per germline, CDR1 SGDLS and CDR2 YYNGEE. The V and J ends lost 0 bases and 4 bases, in that order; junction bases with no gene match: 10. This CDR3 is CASSVAASGGRDSDTQYF. Here the CDR3 DNA reads TGTGCCAGCAGCGTAGCGGCTAGCGGGGGGCGTGATTCAGATACGCAGTATTTT.

The chain combines TRBV7-9 with TRBJ2-5, with D possibly being TRBD1 (6 bases). The ends were cut back, 5 bases at V and 5 bases at J, with 15 bases in the middle. CDR3 size: 14 residues. Germline-derived CDR1 and CDR2 are SEHNR and FQNEAQ (reference sequence). The DNA for the CDR3 is TGTGCCAGCAGCGCAGGGGCGAATGAGGAGACCCAGTACTTC. Its protein product is CASSAGANEETQYF.

The chain carries TRBV7-2 and TRBJ2-7; a possible D gene is TRBD2 (6 bases). The CDR3 loop spans 15 amino acids. V lost 4 bases, J lost 2 bases, and 15 bases lay in between. Germline V lookup: CDR1 SGHTA, CDR2 FQGNSA. The CDR3 region is CASSSSRDSAYEQYF. CDR3 nucleotide sequence: TGTGCCAGCAGCTCAAGCCGGGACTCAGCCTACGAGCAGTACTTC. The full variable domain, in which reference TRBV7-2 and TRBJ2-7 provide the parts outside the CDR3, is GAGVSQSPSNKVTEKGKDVELRCDPISGHTALYWYRQSLGQGLEFLIYFQGNSAPDKSGLPSDRFSAERTGGSVSTLTIQRTQQEDSAVYLCASSSSRDSAYEQYFGPGTRLTVT.

The gene calls are TRBV12-5 and TRBJ2-7, with TRBD1 identical over 7 bases. This CDR3 contains 12 residues. V was clipped by 9 bases and J by 3 bases; unmatched bases: 5. Germline CDR1 is LGHNT and CDR2 is FRNRAP. CDR3 sequence (DNA): TGTGCTAGCCGTGCAGGGGGCTACGAGCAGTACTTC. This sequence encodes CASRAGGYEQYF.

V and J are TRBV6-2 or TRBV6-3 and TRBJ2-7; 7 bases are shared with TRBD1. Per the germline V gene, CDR1 is MNHEY and CDR2 is SVGEGT. The ends lost 5 bases at V and 6 bases at J; junction bases unmatched: 13. The CDR3 has 15 amino acids. CDR3 in DNA: TGTGCCAGCAGTCGACAGACAGGGAAGTGGGGCGAGCAGTACTTC. This translates into CASSRQTGKWGEQYF.

The rearrangement uses TRBV3-1 and TRBJ2-2; maybe TRBD2 (6 bases). Trimming removed 4 bases at V and 2 bases at J, with 14 bases between. This CDR3 contains 16 residues. The germline CDR1 and CDR2 sequences are LGHDT and YNNKEL (reference sequence). For the CDR3, the DNA is TGTGCCAGCAGCCCTCTAGTCGGGAGAAACACCGGGGAGCTGTTTTTT. Translating it yields CASSPLVGRNTGELFF.

This clonotype was seen just once. At one end, the junction sequence differs from germline, possibly due to a read error. The V gene is TRBV20-1, the J gene TRBJ2-1; tentative D call: TRBD1 (6 bases). CDR3 length: 13 residues. CDR1 and CDR2 from the germline V gene are DFQATT and SNEGSKA (reference sequence). CDR3 residues: CSAEGQSFNEQFF. The CDR3 coding sequence is TGCAGTGCTGAAGGACAGTCCTTCAATGAGCAGTTCTTC.

DNA of the CDR3: TGTGCCATCAGTGAGGATGTCTATGGCTACACCTTC. Protein product: CAISEDVYGYTF. This sequence joins TRBV10-3 and TRBJ1-2; no definite D call. The V end lost 2 bases, the J end lost 4 bases, and 5 bases lay between the germline ends. CDR1 is ENHRY and CDR2 is SYGVKD in the germline V gene. The CDR3 has 12 residues.

The rearrangement uses TRBV9 and TRBJ1-4; no clear D gene. Germline-derived CDR1 and CDR2 are SGDLS and YYNGEE. The CDR3 is 14 residues long. V shed 0 bases and J shed 0 bases, with 3 bases lying between them. The CDR3: CASSVEATNEKLFF. The CDR3, as DNA: TGTGCCAGCAGCGTAGAAGCAACTAATGAAAAACTGTTTTTT.

This chain connects TRBV12-3 or TRBV12-4 to TRBJ2-7, with no clear D. Trimming cost V 6 bases and J 5 bases, with 17 bases left between them. The CDR3 length is 14 residues. The CDR3 is CASSQTSGPNEQYF. In DNA form, the CDR3 reads TGTGCCAGCAGCCAGACCTCAGGTCCAAACGAGCAGTACTTC.

V is TRBV29-1 and J is TRBJ1-2; D unresolved. Germline CDR1 SQVTM, CDR2 ANQGSEA. V lost 7 bases and J 0 bases, leaving 9 bases between the germline ends. This CDR3 is built from 12 residues. The DNA for the CDR3 is TGCAGCGGATATGGCCCTAACTATGGCTACACCTTC. It yields the protein CSGYGPNYGYTF. Full variable domain (outside the CDR3, taken from reference TRBV29-1 and TRBJ1-2): SAVISQKPSRDICQRGTSLTIQCQVDSQVTMMFWYRQQPGQSLTLIATANQGSEATYESGFVIDKFPISRPNLTFSTLTVSNMSPEDSSIYLCSGYGPNYGYTFGSGTRLTVV.

The rearrangement uses TRBV20-1 and TRBJ2-3, with TRBD2 matching over 8 bases. The germline gives CDR1 DFQATT, CDR2 SNEGSKA (reference sequence). V shed 8 bases, J shed 4 bases, and the junction held 11 bases outside the gene matches. The CDR3 extends over 14 amino acids. The CDR3 here is CSPGGAGVADTQYF. CDR3 sequence (DNA): TGCAGTCCCGGGGGAGCGGGAGTGGCAGATACGCAGTATTTT.

This clonotype was counted a single time. The chain employs TRBV12-3 or TRBV12-4 and TRBJ1-2; tentatively, D is TRBD1 (6 bases). The ends were cut back, 7 bases at V and 6 bases at J, with 15 bases in the middle. The CDR3 is made up of 13 amino acids. The CDR3 nucleotides are TGTGCCAGCACCTTGGGGGCCGGGGATGGCTACACCTTC. Translating gives CASTLGAGDGYTF.

The chain combines TRBV30 with TRBJ1-2, with D maybe TRBD1 (5 bases). This CDR3 region has 12 residues. CDR1 is GTSNPN, CDR2 SVGIG, per germline (reference sequence). Trimming cost V 3 bases and J 3 bases, with 8 bases left between them. CDR3 coding DNA: TGTGCCTGGAGCGGGGCCTACTATGGCTACACCTTC. It encodes CAWSGAYYGYTF.

The chain joins TRBV20-1 to TRBJ1-5; D remains ambiguous. The CDR3 contains 15 residues. Germline V gene sequence: CDR1 DFQATT, CDR2 SNEGSKA (reference sequence). V was cut by 6 bases and J by 4 bases, with 19 bases left in between. As DNA, the CDR3 is TGCAGTGCGCGAGCCCCAGCTCGGCCTAATCAGCCCCAGCATTTT. It yields the protein CSARAPARPNQPQHF.

Regarding this clonotype: Its ends do not fully match the called genes, so a read error is possible. The chain has TRBV4-2 and TRBJ2-7; D remains ambiguous. From germline, CDR1 is LGHNA and CDR2 YNFKEQ. This CDR3 has 14 residues. The CDR3 is CASSKDFPSYEQYF. The CDR3 DNA sequence: TGTGCCAGCAGCAAAGACTTTCCATCCTACGAGCAGTACTTC.

The chain couples TRBV6-6 to TRBJ1-1; 7 bases match TRBD1. The V gene's germline CDR1 is MNHNY and CDR2 SVGAGI (reference sequence). V dropped 4 bases and J dropped 1; count of bases not matched to a gene: 9. The CDR3 is made up of 16 amino acids. Here the CDR3 reads CASSSTGVGGNTEAFF. The CDR3 nucleotides are TGTGCCAGCAGTTCCACAGGGGTCGGGGGGAACACTGAAGCTTTCTTT.

The V and J genes are TRBV3-1 and TRBJ2-5, with 7 positions matching TRBD2. The V and J ends lost 4 bases and 1 base, in that order; junction bases with no gene match: 3. Germline V gene sequence: CDR1 LGHDT, CDR2 YNNKEL (reference sequence). This CDR3 has 14 residues. CDR3 nucleotide sequence: TGTGCCAGCAGCCGACGGACTAGCCAAGAGACCCAGTACTTC. Protein sequence: CASSRRTSQETQYF.

The chain employs TRBV6-6 and TRBJ2-3; D is unclear. CDR1 and CDR2 from the germline V gene are MNHNY and SVGAGI (reference sequence). V lost 5 bases and J lost 10, with 10 bases in between. The CDR3 is 11 residues long. The CDR3 loop is CASSGPFSQYF. CDR3 in DNA: TGTGCCAGCAGTGGACCATTCTCGCAGTATTTT.

The chain links TRBV29-1 to TRBJ2-3, with TRBD1 matching 7 bases. With 2 bases clipped from V and 4 bases from J, the junction kept 6 bases outside the gene matches. CDR3 length: 14 amino acids. Germline CDR1 is SQVTM and CDR2 is ANQGSEA. CDR3 sequence (DNA): TGCAGCGTTGAACGCTACGGGACAGCAGATACGCAGTATTTT. Protein product: CSVERYGTADTQYF.

The chain recombines TRBV7-2 with TRBJ1-2, with 9 nucleotides matching TRBD1. V was clipped by 1 base and J by 8 bases; unmatched bases: 8. Germline lookup yields CDR1 SGHTA and CDR2 FQGNSA. The CDR3 is made up of 15 amino acids. CDR3 sequence reads: CASSLGGQGSLGYTF. The CDR3 DNA sequence: TGTGCCAGCAGCTTAGGGGGACAGGGAAGTCTGGGCTACACCTTC.

The V and J genes are TRBV20-1 and TRBJ2-3, with D possibly being TRBD2 (5 bases). CDR1 is DFQATT, CDR2 SNEGSKA, per germline (reference sequence). The V and J ends lost 0 bases and 0 bases respectively, with 13 bases between them. The CDR3 spans 16 residues. The CDR3 loop is CSARDRMVASTDTQYF. DNA for the CDR3: TGCAGTGCTAGAGATCGAATGGTAGCGAGCACAGATACGCAGTATTTT.